The 29 T cell receptor beta chains reported below all come from one sample, sequenced in a study of OX40 agonist ivuxolimab in advanced cancers. Using immunoSEQ multiplex PCR, the repertoire was profiled, and TCRdb retains in-frame clones only, with some absent. Of about 78,000 clones listed, roughly nine tenths are singletons. Sequencing was performed on CD4+ or CD8+ T cells sorted from blood, taken in a trial of the OX40 agonist ivuxolimab. These receptors originate from an adult with an advanced solid tumor such as melanoma, head and neck, liver or kidney cancer.

The chain is built from TRBV27 and TRBJ1-2; D unresolved. Germline CDR1 is MNHEY and CDR2 is SMNVEV (reference sequence). The V end was cut by 4 bases, the J end by 4 bases, with 22 bases between. The CDR3 is 17 amino acids. In DNA form, the CDR3 reads TGTGCCAGCAGTTCGCTTCGGATCACCACCCTCCCCTATGGCTACACCTTC. This translates into CASSSLRITTLPYGYTF.

The CDR3 sequence: CASSLVELAGEETQYF. CDR3 nucleotide sequence: TGTGCCAGCAGCTTGGTGGAGCTAGCGGGAGAAGAGACCCAGTACTTC. This chain joins TRBV5-6 and TRBJ2-5; 10 bases line up with TRBD2. CDR1 is SGHDT and CDR2 is YYEEEE in the germline V gene. The CDR3 is 16 residues long. J gave up 3 bases and V 0 bases, and 5 bases lay outside the gene matches. The complete variable domain, with remaining parts taken from reference TRBV5-6 and TRBJ2-5, reads DAGVTQSPTHLIKTRGQQVTLRCSPKSGHDTVSWYQQALGQGPQFIFQYYEEEERQRGNFPDRFSGHQFPNYSSELNVNALLLGDSALYLCASSLVELAGEETQYFGPGTRLLVL.

The J gene is TRBJ1-1, the V gene TRBV7-2; D unclear. Germline assignment: CDR1 SGHTA and CDR2 FQGNSA. Trimming left V 5 bases short and J 4 bases short, with 11 bases between. The CDR3 is 13 amino acids. The DNA for the CDR3 is TGTGCCAGCAGCCTCAAATGGGGCACTGAAGCTTTCTTT. It codes for CASSLKWGTEAFF.

This clone was recorded a few times. This chain joins TRBV6-4 and TRBJ2-2, with TRBD1 identical over 10 bases. This CDR3 region has 17 residues. From germline, CDR1 is MRHNA and CDR2 SNTAGT. Trimming cost V 5 bases and J 3 bases; bases outside gene matches: 9. This CDR3 reads CASSHDPGTGDTGELFF. The CDR3 DNA follows: TGTGCCAGCAGTCATGACCCCGGGACAGGGGACACCGGGGAGCTGTTTTTT.

The CDR3: CASSFSGVYGYTF. The CDR3 region has the DNA TGTGCCAGCAGCTTTTCAGGGGTCTATGGCTACACCTTC. V usage is TRBV5-4 and J usage is TRBJ1-2, with a tentative D call TRBD1 (6 bases). V was pared by 2 bases and J by 4 bases, with 9 bases between. The CDR3 has 13 residues. Germline CDR1 reads SGHNT; CDR2 reads YYREEE (reference sequence).

This clone came up once. The sample contains more than one DNA sequence encoding this CDR3. The CDR3 bases are TGCGCCAGCAGCTCGGGACAGGGGGGGGGCTACACCTTC. Its protein is CASSSGQGGGYTF. This chain uses TRBV5-1 with TRBJ1-2; 11 bases match TRBD1. CDR3 length: 13 amino acids. Looked up from germline, CDR1 is SGHRS and CDR2 is YFSETQ. V lost 3 bases to trimming and J lost 8 bases; unmatched junction nucleotides: 3.

CDR3 sequence reads: CASSILYGYTF. CDR3 DNA: TGTGCCAGCAGTATTCTCTATGGCTACACCTTC. The chain has TRBV28 and TRBJ1-2; D gene ambiguous. Germline CDR1 and CDR2: MDHEN and SYDVKM. Trimming left V 5 bases short and J 4 bases short, with 5 bases between. The CDR3 is 11 amino acids.

This clone was seen a handful of times. The chain combines TRBV5-1 with TRBJ2-3; 8 positions agree with TRBD1. The CDR3 consists of 15 residues. In germline, CDR1 is SGHRS, CDR2 YFSETQ. V shed 2 bases and J 6 bases; nucleotides not matched to a gene: 8. The CDR3 region is CASSLQGGVWDTQYF. As DNA, the CDR3 is TGCGCCAGCAGCTTACAGGGGGGTGTATGGGATACGCAGTATTTT.

This chain uses TRBV28 with TRBJ2-1, with 11 nucleotides matching TRBD2. The CDR3 has 18 residues. The V segment lost 1 base and the J segment 6 bases; nucleotides outside the gene matches: 11. Germline V lookup: CDR1 MDHEN, CDR2 SYDVKM. CDR3 coding DNA: TGTGCCAGCAGTTTATCCGGGACTAGCGGATTTGCCGGCAATGAGCAGTTCTTC. It is translated as CASSLSGTSGFAGNEQFF. The full variable domain, completed using reference TRBV28 and TRBJ2-1, is DVKVTQSSRYLVKRTGEKVFLECVQDMDHENMFWYRQDPGLGLRLIYFSYDVKMKEKGDIPEGYSVSREKKERFSLILESASTNQTSMYLCASSLSGTSGFAGNEQFFGPGTRLTVL.

This clone was recorded once. The rearrangement uses TRBV7-2 and TRBJ2-1; unclear D gene. Trimming pared 5 bases from V and 10 bases from J, leaving 15 bases between. The CDR3 runs 13 residues. Germline assignment: CDR1 SGHTA and CDR2 FQGNSA. The CDR3 here is CASSGKTSLEQFF. The CDR3 DNA follows: TGTGCCAGCAGCGGTAAGACTTCCCTCGAGCAGTTCTTC.

About this clone: This sample includes further DNA sequences coding for the same CDR3. J is TRBJ1-1 and V is TRBV2; a possible D gene is TRBD1 (5 bases). Germline values: CDR1 SNHLY, CDR2 FYNNEI. This CDR3 comprises 15 residues. The germline V and J ends were trimmed by 3 bases and 0 bases, with 11 bases remaining between them. The CDR3 DNA follows: TGTGCCAGCAGTGAGCAGGGCGTCATGAACACTGAAGCTTTCTTT. This sequence encodes CASSEQGVMNTEAFF.

The chain links TRBV19 to TRBJ1-5; D is ambiguous. V was cut by 0 bases and J by 9 bases, with 15 bases left in between. Germline CDR1 and CDR2: LNHDA and SQIVND (reference sequence). CDR3 length: 15 amino acids. CDR3 sequence (DNA): TGTGCCAGTAGTATAGACTTGGGGTCGAACGGGCCCCAGCATTTT. Its translation is CASSIDLGSNGPQHF.

Turning to this clone: The sample has other DNA sequences that encode this CDR3 too. The genes are TRBV19 and TRBJ1-3, with a weak D call TRBD1 (5 bases). Trimming took 6 bases from V and 3 from J, leaving 12 bases between them. This CDR3 has 14 amino acids. Germline V gene lookup returns CDR1 LNHDA and CDR2 SQIVND (reference sequence). The CDR3 coding sequence is TGTGCCAGTAGCCCAGGGACTGGTGGAAACACCATATATTTT. As protein: CASSPGTGGNTIYF.

The chain joins TRBV18 to TRBJ1-1, with a possible D match to TRBD1 (6 bases). This CDR3 comprises 15 residues. The germline V gene encodes CDR1 KGHSH and CDR2 LQKENI. Trimming removed 3 bases at V and 3 bases at J, with 14 bases between. DNA of the CDR3: TGTGCCAGCTCACCGCAACAGGGTGTGTACACTGAAGCTTTCTTT. The encoded protein is CASSPQQGVYTEAFF.

The V and J genes are TRBV7-8 and TRBJ1-2; no clear D gene. V lost 1 base, J lost 5 bases, and 14 bases lay in between. The CDR3 is made up of 15 amino acids. Germline V lookup: CDR1 SGHVS, CDR2 FQNEAQ. The CDR3 loop is CASSLVGEGWYGYTF. The CDR3 nucleotides read TGTGCCAGCAGCTTAGTCGGAGAGGGATGGTATGGCTACACCTTC.

The chain combines TRBV28 with TRBJ1-4; D perhaps matches TRBD1 (6 bases). Germline loops: CDR1 MDHEN, CDR2 SYDVKM. The length of the CDR3 is 14 residues. Trimming left V 7 bases short and J 7 bases short, with 16 bases between. CDR3 in DNA: TGTGCCAGCACCCTGGGGGGGCCGGGTGAAAAACTGTTTTTT. As protein: CASTLGGPGEKLFF.

The CDR3 coding sequence is TGCGCCAGCAGCTTAGGGACAGACAACACTGAAGCTTTCTTT. Protein sequence: CASSLGTDNTEAFF. The J gene is TRBJ1-1, the V gene TRBV5-1, with TRBD1 matching over 7 bases. The CDR3 runs 14 residues. V gave up 2 bases and J gave up 2 bases; unmatched junction bases: 3. Germline-derived CDR1 and CDR2 are SGHRS and YFSETQ.

The rearrangement links TRBV7-2 to TRBJ1-1; D is unclear. Trimming took 5 bases from V and 0 from J, leaving 10 bases between them. This CDR3 has 14 amino acids. The germline V gene has CDR1 SGHTA and CDR2 FQGNSA. The CDR3 loop reads CASSQGPLNTEAFF. For the CDR3, the DNA is TGTGCCAGCAGCCAAGGGCCACTGAACACTGAAGCTTTCTTT.

CDR3: CASSSSSRGAYGYTF. The DNA of the CDR3 is TGTGCCAGCAGCTCGTCGAGTCGGGGCGCGTATGGCTACACCTTC. The chain combines TRBV5-5 with TRBJ1-2; possibly TRBD1 for D (5 bases). The CDR3 has 15 amino acids. Trimming left V 3 bases short and J 5 bases short, with 17 bases between. Looked up from germline, CDR1 is SGHKS and CDR2 is YYEKEE (reference sequence). Supplemented by reference TRBV5-5 and TRBJ1-2, the full variable domain reads DAGVTQSPTHLIKTRGQQVTLRCSPISGHKSVSWYQQVLGQGPQFIFQYYEKEERGRGNFPDRFSARQFPNYSSELNVNALLLGDSALYLCASSSSSRGAYGYTFGSGTRLTVV.

This chain joins TRBV28 and TRBJ2-1; no definite D call. V was cut by 6 bases and J by 12 bases, with 12 bases left in between. CDR1 is MDHEN and CDR2 is SYDVKM in the germline V gene. The length of the CDR3 is 11 residues. This CDR3 reads CASSSPDGQFF. CDR3 bases: TGTGCCAGCAGCTCCCCGGACGGGCAGTTCTTC. Combining the CDR3 with reference TRBV28 and TRBJ2-1 gives the whole variable domain DVKVTQSSRYLVKRTGEKVFLECVQDMDHENMFWYRQDPGLGLRLIYFSYDVKMKEKGDIPEGYSVSREKKERFSLILESASTNQTSMYLCASSSPDGQFFGPGTRLTVL.

This clone was found once. The chain is built from TRBV6-6 and TRBJ1-3; possible D gene TRBD1, 5 bases. This CDR3 contains 14 residues. V lost 2 bases and J 6 bases, leaving 11 bases between the germline ends. Per the germline V gene, CDR1 is MNHNY and CDR2 is SVGAGI (reference sequence). CDR3 amino acids: CASSYPRQPNTIYF. Written as DNA, the CDR3 is TGTGCCAGCAGTTACCCACGACAGCCAAACACCATATATTTT.

This clone was observed a handful of times. This chain uses TRBV28 with TRBJ2-1; 10 nucleotides align to TRBD2. The junction had 7 bases not matched to a gene; V was cut back by 3 bases and J by 8 bases. Germline CDR1 is MDHEN and CDR2 is SYDVKM. CDR3 size: 15 residues. The CDR3 region has the DNA TGTGCCAGCAGTTTCCCGGGACTAGCGCTCCATGAGCAGTTCTTC. Protein product: CASSFPGLALHEQFF.

The chain joins TRBV10-3 to TRBJ2-1; unclear D gene. This CDR3 comprises 16 residues. V was cut by 10 bases and J by 0 bases, with 19 bases left in between. CDR1 is ENHRY and CDR2 is SYGVKD in the germline V gene. CDR3 amino acids: CATTPGGSLSYNEQFF. The CDR3 nucleotides are TGTGCCACCACGCCCGGCGGCTCTCTCTCCTACAATGAGCAGTTCTTC.

Only one count was recorded for this clone. The CDR3 DNA reads TGCGCCAGCAGCTTGAACCCGGACAGATTCTATGGCTACACCTTC. Amino acids: CASSLNPDRFYGYTF. The chain employs TRBV5-1 and TRBJ1-2, with D perhaps TRBD1 (6 bases). CDR3 size: 15 residues. V lost 1 base and J lost 4, with 14 bases in between. Germline V gives CDR1 SGHRS, CDR2 YFSETQ.

As to this clone: The same CDR3 can be traced to other DNA sequences in this sample. The CDR3 nucleotides read TGTGCCAGCAGTGGTCGGGGGGGGCGGACTGAAGCTTTCTTT. Translating it yields CASSGRGGRTEAFF. The chain employs TRBV6-4 and TRBJ1-1; maybe TRBD1 (6 bases). Germline CDR1 is MRHNA and CDR2 is SNTAGT. The CDR3 is 14 residues long. Trimming stripped 4 bases from V and 5 bases from J, with 14 bases between.

The chain combines TRBV7-2 with TRBJ1-3; D is ambiguous. With 6 bases removed from V and 0 bases from J, the gap between germline ends came to 15 bases. Germline values: CDR1 SGHTA, CDR2 FQGNSA. The CDR3 covers 16 residues. The CDR3: CASRPKGTNSGNTIYF. CDR3 bases: TGTGCCAGCAGGCCAAAGGGTACAAACTCTGGAAACACCATATATTTT.

The J gene is TRBJ2-1, the V gene TRBV6-6; 7 bases align to TRBD2. Trimming cost V 7 bases and J 3 bases; bases outside gene matches: 9. The germline gives CDR1 MNHNY, CDR2 SVGAGI (reference sequence). CDR3 size: 15 residues. The DNA of the CDR3 is TGTGCCAGCATCGAGCGGGGAGGAAACTACAATGAGCAGTTCTTC. Its translation: CASIERGGNYNEQFF.

The rearrangement joins TRBV7-8 to TRBJ1-1; D call uncertain. The CDR3 has 14 amino acids. Germline CDR1 and CDR2: SGHVS and FQNEAQ. The V end lost 1 base, the J end lost 4 bases, and 10 bases lay between the germline ends. The CDR3 DNA reads TGTGCCAGCAGCTTAGAGTCAGAATCCACTGAAGCTTTCTTT. The encoded protein is CASSLESESTEAFF.

The genes are TRBV27 and TRBJ2-3; the D gene is possibly TRBD1 (6 bases). The germline V and J ends were trimmed by 4 bases and 3 bases, with 17 bases remaining between them. The CDR3 loop spans 16 amino acids. The germline gives CDR1 MNHEY, CDR2 SMNVEV (reference sequence). Written as DNA, the CDR3 is TGTGCCAGCAGTTATGACAGGCTTGGGGGAACAGATACGCAGTATTTT. Residues: CASSYDRLGGTDTQYF.